This record looks at one T cell receptor (beta chain) sequence and its context. Its target is not known. This record belongs to a study of PD-1 blockade in classical Hodgkin lymphoma. Germline V gene sequence: CDR1 MNHEY, CDR2 SVGAGI. V gave up 7 bases and J gave up 2 bases, with 15 bases separating them. The CDR3 length is 14 residues. Libraries were prepared by immunoSEQ multiplex PCR; TCRdb keeps only in-frame clonotypes and omits some of them. This sample has approximately 24,000 clones, with 82% found just once. Autologous stem cell transplantation was followed by relapse in every patient, and brentuximab vedotin exposure varied. Study results and limitations: By C4D1, diversity of CD4+ TCRs had risen significantly, whereas that of CD8+ TCRs had not.

The chain is built from TRBV6-5 and TRBJ2-7; D perhaps matches TRBD2 (6 bases). The sequence was obtained from a human donor with classical Hodgkin lymphoma. The material sequenced was peripheral blood mononuclear cells (PBMCs), taken before the second cycle of nivolumab. The DNA for the CDR3 is TGTGCCAGCACTCCGGATCGGAGGGCCTACGAGCAGTACTTC. It yields the protein CASTPDRRAYEQYF.